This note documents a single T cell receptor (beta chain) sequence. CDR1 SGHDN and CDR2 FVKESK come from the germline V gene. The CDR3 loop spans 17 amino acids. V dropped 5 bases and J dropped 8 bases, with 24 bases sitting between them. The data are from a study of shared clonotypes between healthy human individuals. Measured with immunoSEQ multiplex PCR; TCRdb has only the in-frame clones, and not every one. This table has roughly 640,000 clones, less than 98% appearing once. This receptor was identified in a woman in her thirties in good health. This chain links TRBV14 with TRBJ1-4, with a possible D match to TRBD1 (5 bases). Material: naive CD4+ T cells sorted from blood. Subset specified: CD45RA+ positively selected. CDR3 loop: CASSALVGTPHREKLFF. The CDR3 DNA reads TGTGCCAGCAGCGCCCTCGTCGGGACGCCCCACCGGGAAAAACTGTTTTTT.